The next 27 T cell receptor beta chains were all read from a single sample in a study of tumor and adjacent non-tumor tissue in lung cancer. RNA was extracted from bulk tissue without any cell sorting. Three rounds of nested PCR, following a modified ARM-PCR protocol, produced the TCRbeta library. In TCRdb, the multiplex PCR reads were re-called with MiXCR into one record per CDR3 protein. The data contain under 150,000 distinct CDR3 sequences, around 67% of them singletons. The sample taken for sequencing was lung tumor tissue. The receptors originated from a man aged 60 to 69 with small cell lung cancer.

This clonotype was recorded only once. The chain carries TRBV20-1 and TRBJ1-5, with D tentatively TRBD1 (6 bases). Per germline, CDR1 DFQATT and CDR2 SNEGSKA (reference sequence). The CDR3 totals 14 residues. V was cut by 4 bases and J by 3 bases, with 13 bases left in between. The CDR3 DNA reads as TGCAGTGCTAAGGAGGGGGGGTCCAATCAGCCCCAGCATTTT. This sequence encodes CSAKEGGSNQPQHF.

The V call is TRBV19, the J call TRBJ2-6; D is perhaps TRBD1 (5 bases). In germline, CDR1 is LNHDA, CDR2 SQIVND (reference sequence). Trimming left V 6 bases short and J 0 bases short, with 6 bases between. The CDR3 is 14 amino acids. The CDR3 region has the DNA TGTGCCAGTAGCACAGGCTCTGGGGCCAACGTCCTGACTTTC. This gives the protein CASSTGSGANVLTF.

This chain joins TRBV7-2 and TRBJ1-5, with D maybe TRBD1 (5 bases). Germline CDR1 is SGHTA and CDR2 is FQGNSA. This CDR3 contains 16 residues. The germline V and J ends were trimmed by 1 base and 1 base, with 11 bases remaining between them. The CDR3: CTSSLGGRVSNQPQHF. For the CDR3, the DNA is TGTACCAGCAGCTTAGGGGGGAGGGTGAGCAATCAGCCCCAGCATTTT.

With regard to this clonotype: The CDR3 does not end in the conserved phenylalanine or tryptophan, so this is likely a read error. No DNA is shown, since the ends of the CDR3 on it are uncertain; the CDR3 is the one TCRdb lists. The V and J genes are TRBV11-3 and TRBJ2-1; the table's D gene call, TRBD2, was not cross checked with the DNA. Germline V CDR1 and CDR2: SGHNT, YENEEA. The CDR3 length equals 15 residues, ends included. The CDR3 loop reads CASREPGLSVNEHFL.

In the case of this clonotype: No conserved phenylalanine or tryptophan ends this CDR3, so it is likely a read error. The chain recombines TRBV29-1 with TRBJ1-2; D call uncertain. Germline CDR1 SQVTM, CDR2 ANQGSEA. The CDR3 spans 12 residues. Trimming removed 6 bases at V and 4 bases at J, with 12 bases between. The CDR3 DNA reads TGCAGCGTCGGTGGGTACAGCTATGGCTACACCTTA. Amino acids: CSVGGYSYGYTL.

This clonotype showed up just a few times. The chain uses TRBV20-1 and TRBJ1-1; 7 positions agree with TRBD1. Looked up from germline, CDR1 is DFQATT and CDR2 is SNEGSKA (reference sequence). The CDR3 has 14 amino acids. The trim removed 0 bases at V and 2 bases at J, leaving 3 bases unmatched. The CDR3 loop reads CSARDRTGNTEAFF. The CDR3 nucleotides are TGCAGTGCTAGAGATCGGACAGGCAACACTGAAGCTTTCTTT.

V is TRBV4-2 and J is TRBJ2-5, with 8 bases matching TRBD1. The J segment lost 5 bases and the V segment lost 5 bases, leaving 13 bases of the junction unmatched. The CDR3 length is 16 residues. The germline gives CDR1 LGHNA, CDR2 YNFKEQ. In nucleotides, the CDR3 is TGTGCCAGCAGCAACTACTGGACAGGGAGGTTCGAGACCCAGTACTTC. It yields the protein CASSNYWTGRFETQYF.

The sample holds a few counts of this clonotype. One base away lies a much larger clone, so this may be a sequencing read error. The V gene is TRBV20-1, the J gene TRBJ2-7; D gene ambiguous. Germline-derived CDR1 and CDR2 are DFQATT and SNEGSKA (reference sequence). The CDR3 is 15 residues long. Trimming pared 1 base from V and 3 bases from J, leaving 16 bases between. Here the CDR3 DNA reads TGCAGTGCTAGAGTCCCTGACTTACATTTCTACGAGCAGTACTTC. As protein: CSARVPDLHFYEQYF.

The V and J genes are TRBV4-1 and TRBJ1-5, with no clear D. V lost 0 bases and J lost 5, with 14 bases in between. This CDR3 is 16 amino acids long. CDR1 MGHRA and CDR2 YSYEKL come from the germline V gene. In DNA form, the CDR3 reads TGCGCCAGCAGCCAAGATCCGGACGGCCTTCATCAGCCCCAGCATTTT. Translating gives CASSQDPDGLHQPQHF.

In regard to this clonotype: The junction shows a germline mismatch at one end, possibly a read error. The chain recombines TRBV14 with TRBJ1-1; 9 bases match TRBD1. The CDR3 runs 16 residues. Looked up from germline, CDR1 is SGHDN and CDR2 is FVKESK. Here the CDR3 reads CTSSHGTGSWNTEAFF. Written as DNA, the CDR3 is TGTACCAGCAGCCACGGGACAGGGTCGTGGAACACTGAAGCTTTCTTT.

This clonotype was detected only a few times. A clone one base away is much larger, so this may be a read error. Written as DNA, the CDR3 is TGTACCAGCAGCTTAGAGCGGCAGACCTACGAGCAGTACTTC. It yields the protein CTSSLERQTYEQYF. The chain recombines TRBV11-2 with TRBJ2-7; TRBD2 might be the D (5 bases). The CDR3 sequence is 14 residues long. CDR1 and CDR2 (germline): SGHAT, FQNNGV. The full variable domain, its missing parts supplied by reference TRBV11-2 and TRBJ2-7, is EAGVAQSPRYKIIEKRQSVAFWCNPISGHATLYWYQQILGQGPKLLIQFQNNGVVDDSQLPKDRFSAERLKGVDSTLKIQPAKLEDSAVYLCTSSLERQTYEQYFGPGTRLTVT.

The rearrangement uses TRBV11-1 and TRBJ2-7; D possibly uses TRBD1 or TRBD2 (5 bases each). In germline, CDR1 is SGHAT, CDR2 FQDESV (reference sequence). The CDR3 runs 14 residues. CDR3 in amino acids: CCSSSGGPSYEQYV. The CDR3 DNA reads as TGTTGCAGCAGCTCTGGGGGACCCTCCTACGAGCAGTACGTC.

Within the sample, this clonotype is medium-sized. The CDR3 coding sequence is TGCAGTGCTAGAGTGGAAGTTGGGACTAGGAGTCTCAATGAGCAGTTCTTC. Its translation: CSARVEVGTRSLNEQFF. The chain links TRBV20-1 to TRBJ2-1, with 8 positions matching TRBD2. J lost 6 bases, V lost 1 base, and 14 bases had no gene match. The CDR3 sequence is 17 residues long. Germline V gene lookup returns CDR1 DFQATT and CDR2 SNEGSKA (reference sequence).

With respect to this clonotype: This may be a read error, as it is one base from a much larger clone. The chain has TRBV29-1 and TRBJ2-1; no reliable D call. The CDR3 is 13 residues long. Trimming removed 4 bases from V and 4 bases from J, with 11 bases in between. Germline V gene sequence: CDR1 SQVTM, CDR2 ANQGSEA. CDR3 in amino acids: CSVGRPVYNEQFF. CDR3 nucleotide sequence: TGCAGCGTTGGCCGCCCAGTATACAATGAGCAGTTCTTC.

A remark on this clonotype: The junction departs from the called germline gene at one end, perhaps through a read error. This chain links TRBV11-2 with TRBJ1-6; D remains unclear. Germline-derived CDR1 and CDR2 are SGHAT and FQNNGV. The CDR3 consists of 14 residues. The chain's CDR3 is CASSSHTGGSPLRF. The CDR3 nucleotides read TGTGCCAGCAGCTCCCACACGGGAGGATCACCCCTTCGCTTT.

On this clonotype itself: A clone one base away is much larger, so this may be a read error. The rearrangement joins TRBV10-3 to TRBJ2-1; TRBD2 aligns across 12 bases. The CDR3 spans 15 residues. Germline lookup yields CDR1 ENHRY and CDR2 SYGVKD. CDR3 region: CVISLLAGGHGEQFF. The CDR3 DNA is TGTGTCATATCGCTCCTAGCGGGAGGGCACGGTGAGCAGTTCTTC.

V usage is TRBV12-3 or TRBV12-4 and J usage is TRBJ1-5, with TRBD1 matching 7 bases. The ends lost 10 bases at V and 8 bases at J; junction bases unmatched: 14. CDR3 length: 14 amino acids. The CDR3: CAKGLAGGGKPQHF. Here the CDR3 DNA reads TGTGCCAAGGGTTTAGCAGGGGGTGGTAAGCCCCAGCATTTT.

This chain joins TRBV11-3 and TRBJ2-3; no clear D. V dropped 3 bases and J dropped 15 bases, with 16 bases sitting between them. This CDR3 is 12 amino acids long. CDR1 is SGHNT and CDR2 is YENEEA in the germline V gene. The CDR3 coding sequence is TGTGCCAGCAGCTTTTCTCCAGATACACACTATTTT. It yields the protein CASSFSPDTHYF.

As to this clonotype: Lacking the conserved final phenylalanine or tryptophan, this CDR3 likely reflects a read error. The V call is TRBV11-3, the J call TRBJ2-1; D uncertain. Germline CDR1 is SGHNT and CDR2 is YENEEA. The CDR3 runs to 13 residues. Trimming pared 5 bases from V and 8 bases from J, leaving 13 bases between. The CDR3 coding sequence is TGTGCCAGCAGCATAAAGAACGAGGATGAGCAGTTCTTA. As protein: CASSIKNEDEQFL.

Concerning this clonotype: At one end, the junction sequence differs from germline, possibly due to a read error. The genes are TRBV5-6 and TRBJ1-1; D unclear. Per germline, CDR1 SGHDT and CDR2 YYEEEE. CDR3 size: 13 residues. This chain's CDR3 is CTSSLPRLPVDFF. CDR3 bases: TGTACCAGCAGCTTACCGCGACTGCCCGTTGATTTCTTT.

The gene calls are TRBV11-1 and TRBJ2-3, with D perhaps TRBD1 (5 bases). Trimming stripped 5 bases from V and 5 bases from J, with 14 bases between. CDR1 is SGHAT and CDR2 is FQDESV in the germline V gene (reference sequence). This CDR3 is 14 amino acids long. The CDR3 DNA reads as TGTGCCAGCAGCCACAGGCGCGATATAGATACGCAGTATTTT. As protein: CASSHRRDIDTQYF.

There are a few counts of this clonotype. The chain joins TRBV7-3 to TRBJ2-1; a possible D gene is TRBD2 (5 bases). V was shortened by 4 bases and J by 2 bases, with 12 bases between the two germline ends. This CDR3 region has 15 residues. CDR1 SGHTA and CDR2 FQGTGA come from the germline V gene. CDR3 sequence: CASSSLATPYNEQFF. CDR3 in DNA: TGTGCCAGCAGCTCCTTAGCGACCCCCTACAATGAGCAGTTCTTC.

The V call is TRBV30, the J call TRBJ2-1; D is uncertain. The CDR3 covers 11 residues. Looked up from germline, CDR1 is GTSNPN and CDR2 is SVGIG (reference sequence). DNA of the CDR3: TGTGCTTCCCATGGTTACAATGAGCAGTTCTTC. Residues: CASHGYNEQFF.

For this clonotype: One end of the junction does not line up with germline, which may come from a read error. V gene TRBV4-1 combines with J gene TRBJ2-2; tentatively, D is TRBD2 (6 bases). The CDR3 length is 15 residues. Germline CDR1 is MGHRA and CDR2 is YSYEKL. The CDR3 DNA sequence: TGCGCCAGCAGCCAAGTAGGGTTAAACACCCGGGAGCTGTCTTTT. As protein: CASSQVGLNTRELSF.

To note about this clonotype: A junction boundary mismatches the germline segment, possibly from a read error. CDR3 sequence (DNA): TGTACCAGCAGCCAACAGAACTATGGCTACACCTTC. Protein: CTSSQQNYGYTF. The chain recombines TRBV14 with TRBJ1-2; D not certain. The CDR3 is 12 residues long. Germline V gene data show CDR1 as SGHDN and CDR2 as FVKESK.

The chain uses TRBV20-1 and TRBJ2-1; D is possibly TRBD2 (6 bases). The germline CDR1 and CDR2 sequences are DFQATT and SNEGSKA (reference sequence). Trimming shortened V by 5 bases and J by 9 bases, and 23 bases separated the two germline ends. CDR3 length: 15 residues. CDR3 DNA sequence: TGCAGTGCTCCCTCCCCAGCTGGAGGGGTGGGTGAGCAGTTCTTC. It specifies CSAPSPAGGVGEQFF.

This clonotype has only a few counts. V usage is TRBV28 and J usage is TRBJ1-2; D remains ambiguous. This CDR3 has 14 amino acids. The germline V gene has CDR1 MDHEN and CDR2 SYDVKM. The germline V and J ends were trimmed by 2 bases and 4 bases, with 11 bases remaining between them. Written as DNA, the CDR3 is TGTGCCAGCAGTTTAGGGATGGGCGGCTATGGCTACACCTTC. This gives the protein CASSLGMGGYGYTF.